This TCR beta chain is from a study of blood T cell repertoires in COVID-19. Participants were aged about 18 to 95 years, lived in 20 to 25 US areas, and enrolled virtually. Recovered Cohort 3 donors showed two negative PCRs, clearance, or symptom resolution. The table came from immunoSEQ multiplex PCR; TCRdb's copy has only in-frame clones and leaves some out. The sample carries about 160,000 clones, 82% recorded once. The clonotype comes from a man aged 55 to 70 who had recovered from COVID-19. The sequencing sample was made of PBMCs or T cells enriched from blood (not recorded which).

CDR3 DNA: TGTGCCAGCAGCGCCGGGACTAGCGGGAGTGTTGAGCAGTTCTTC. Its translation: CASSAGTSGSVEQFF. V is TRBV9 and J is TRBJ2-1; 14 positions match TRBD2. There are 15 residues in the CDR3. The V gene end was trimmed by 3 bases and the J gene end by 9 bases; junction bases not matched to a gene: 5. Germline loops: CDR1 SGDLS, CDR2 YYNGEE. The variable domain in full, with the rest retrieved from reference TRBV9 and TRBJ2-1, is DSGVTQTPKHLITATGQRVTLRCSPRSGDLSVYWYQQSLDQGLQFLIQYYNGEERAKGNILERFSAQQFPDLHSELNLSSLELGDSALYFCASSAGTSGSVEQFFGPGTRLTVL.